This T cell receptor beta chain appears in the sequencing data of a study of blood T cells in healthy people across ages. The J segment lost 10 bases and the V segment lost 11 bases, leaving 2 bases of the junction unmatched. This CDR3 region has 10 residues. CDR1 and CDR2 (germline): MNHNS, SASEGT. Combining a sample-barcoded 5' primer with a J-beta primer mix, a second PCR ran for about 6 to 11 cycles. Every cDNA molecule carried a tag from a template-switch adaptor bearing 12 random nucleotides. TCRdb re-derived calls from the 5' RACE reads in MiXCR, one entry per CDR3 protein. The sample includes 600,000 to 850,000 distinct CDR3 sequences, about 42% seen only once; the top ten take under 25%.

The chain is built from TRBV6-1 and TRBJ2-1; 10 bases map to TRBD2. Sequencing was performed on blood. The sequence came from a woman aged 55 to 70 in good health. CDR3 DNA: TGTGCCGGGGGACTAGCGGAGCAGTTCTTC. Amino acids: CAGGLAEQFF.